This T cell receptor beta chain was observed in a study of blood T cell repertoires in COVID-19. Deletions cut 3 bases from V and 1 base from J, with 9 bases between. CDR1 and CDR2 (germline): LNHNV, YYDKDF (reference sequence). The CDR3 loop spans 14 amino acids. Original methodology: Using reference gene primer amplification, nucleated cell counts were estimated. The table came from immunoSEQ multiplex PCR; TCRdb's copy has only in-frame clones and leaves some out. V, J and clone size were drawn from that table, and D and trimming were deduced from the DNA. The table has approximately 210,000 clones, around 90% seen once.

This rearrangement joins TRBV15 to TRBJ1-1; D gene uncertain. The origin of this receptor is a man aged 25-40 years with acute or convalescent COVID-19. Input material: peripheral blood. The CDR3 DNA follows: TGTGCCACCAGCAGGGCTCTAGGGAACACTGAAGCTTTCTTT. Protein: CATSRALGNTEAFF.